Following are 26 T cell receptor beta chains from one sample sequenced in a study of persistence of HIV-infected CD4 T cells. This was the immunoSEQ version 4 assay in survey mode. TCRdb's copy holds only in-frame clones and misses some; the assay was immunoSEQ multiplex PCR. The sample holds 25,000 to 35,000 clones; approximately 82% are singletons and the top ten take 4% to 5%. Their antigen targets remain unknown. Cells were stimulated with CMV-infected fibroblast lysates at roughly 9.1 ug/mL. Sorted nonresponding memory CD4+ T cells were CD40L-negative, CD69-negative, CD45RO-high. This material consisted of CD4+ T cells sorted from PBMCs after approximately 19-hour stimulation, taken from a patient who received antiretroviral therapy. The receptor set was obtained from an adult man with HIV who was CMV-seropositive.

This clone appeared a few times. The rearrangement uses TRBV7-6 and TRBJ1-2; the D is unclear. CDR3 length: 15 amino acids. V lost 5 bases to trimming and J lost 5 bases, with 18 bases between them. Per the germline V gene, CDR1 is SGHVS and CDR2 is FNYEAQ. The CDR3 nucleotides are TGTGCCAGCAGCCATCTGATTCGGACCAGGTATGGCTACACCTTC. It encodes CASSHLIRTRYGYTF.

The genes are TRBV2 and TRBJ2-6, with D perhaps TRBD1 (5 bases). This CDR3 has 18 residues. The germline V gene has CDR1 SNHLY and CDR2 FYNNEI. V was clipped by 3 bases and J by 0 bases, with 15 bases between them. CDR3 nucleotides: TGTGCCAGCAGTGAGGAACAGGTCATCTTCTCTGGGGCCAACGTCCTGACTTTC. It is translated as CASSEEQVIFSGANVLTF. The full variable domain, rest sourced from reference TRBV2 and TRBJ2-6, is EPEVTQTPSHQVTQMGQEVILRCVPISNHLYFYWYRQILGQKVEFLVSFYNNEISEKSEIFDDQFSVERPDGSNFTLKIRSTKLEDSAMYFCASSEEQVIFSGANVLTFGAGSRLTVL.

This sequence joins TRBV19 and TRBJ1-2; 7 positions agree with TRBD1. Per the germline V gene, CDR1 is LNHDA and CDR2 is SQIVND (reference sequence). The CDR3 runs 17 residues. Trimming removed 5 bases from V and 4 bases from J; junction bases left unmatched: 16. In DNA, the CDR3 is TGTGCCAGTAGTGCAACAGGGGCCACTGTAGTTACCTATGGCTACACCTTC. Protein sequence: CASSATGATVVTYGYTF. Looking up the rest from reference TRBV19 and TRBJ1-2 gives the full variable domain: DGGITQSPKYLFRKEGQNVTLSCEQNLNHDAMYWYRQDPGQGLRLIYYSQIVNDFQKGDIAEGYSVSREKKESFPLTVTSAQKNPTAFYLCASSATGATVVTYGYTFGSGTRLTVV.

The chain uses TRBV7-3 and TRBJ2-2, with D possibly TRBD1 on 6 matching bases. This CDR3 has 14 amino acids. Trimming took off 5 bases at V and 6 bases at J, with 13 bases between the two ends. Germline V gene data show CDR1 as SGHTA and CDR2 as FQGTGA. Here the CDR3 reads CASSPTGPPGELFF. Written as DNA, the CDR3 is TGTGCCAGCAGCCCCACAGGGCCCCCCGGGGAGCTGTTTTTT.

The V and J genes are TRBV6-6 and TRBJ2-1, with TRBD1 as a possible D gene (6 bases). Germline lookup yields CDR1 MNHNY and CDR2 SVGAGI (reference sequence). The V gene lost 0 bases and the J gene lost 8 bases, with 11 bases spanning the gap. CDR3 size: 14 residues. The CDR3 reads CASSYSSPGDEQFF. CDR3 DNA: TGTGCCAGCAGTTACTCTTCGCCAGGGGATGAGCAGTTCTTC.

The chain joins TRBV2 to TRBJ1-5; D gene unclear. Per the germline V gene, CDR1 is SNHLY and CDR2 is FYNNEI. This CDR3 spans 14 amino acids. Trimming took off 0 bases at V and 3 bases at J, with 6 bases between the two ends. The CDR3 DNA sequence: TGTGCCAGCAGTGAAGCGACCGTCAATCAGCCCCAGCATTTT. This translates into CASSEATVNQPQHF.

The rearrangement uses TRBV7-9 and TRBJ2-3, with D perhaps being TRBD1 or TRBD2 (5 bases each). V lost 5 bases and J lost 9, with 12 bases in between. This CDR3 contains 12 residues. Germline V lookup: CDR1 SEHNR, CDR2 FQNEAQ (reference sequence). In DNA form, the CDR3 reads TGTGCCAGCAGCCAACTTTGGGGGACGCAGTATTTT. Protein sequence: CASSQLWGTQYF.

The CDR3 sequence is CASSLGQGVSKLLLMNTEAFF. The CDR3 DNA is TGTGCCAGCAGTTTGGGACAGGGGGTTTCTAAACTGCTCCTTATGAACACTGAAGCTTTCTTT. The rearrangement joins TRBV28 to TRBJ1-1; 11 nucleotides align to TRBD1. Germline V CDR1 and CDR2: MDHEN, SYDVKM. Losses at the gene ends were 3 bases for V and 0 bases for J; bases not matched to a gene: 18. The CDR3 has 21 residues.

This clone was seen more than once but under ten times. The gene calls are TRBV7-9 and TRBJ1-1, with 7 bases that match TRBD1. Germline lookup yields CDR1 SEHNR and CDR2 FQNEAQ (reference sequence). Germline trimming cut 0 bases from V and 8 bases from J; bases unmatched to any gene: 6. This CDR3 spans 14 amino acids. CDR3: CASSLARQGAEAFF. The CDR3 nucleotides are TGTGCCAGCAGCTTAGCTAGACAGGGAGCCGAAGCTTTCTTT.

CDR3 sequence reads: CASSLLGTGGYNEQFF. For the CDR3, the DNA is TGTGCCAGCAGCTTGTTAGGGACAGGGGGCTACAATGAGCAGTTCTTC. This rearrangement joins TRBV5-5 to TRBJ2-1; 11 nucleotides line up with TRBD1. This CDR3 is 16 amino acids long. V lost 1 base to trimming and J lost 3 bases; unmatched junction nucleotides: 3. The V gene's germline CDR1 is SGHKS and CDR2 YYEKEE (reference sequence).

The rearrangement uses TRBV14 and TRBJ2-7, with TRBD2 matching 7 bases. Looked up from germline, CDR1 is SGHDN and CDR2 is FVKESK. The junction had 7 bases not matched to a gene; V was cut back by 2 bases and J by 0 bases. CDR3 length equals 16 residues. The CDR3 spells CASSQLGGLSSYEQYF. Written as DNA, the CDR3 is TGTGCCAGCAGCCAATTGGGAGGGCTGAGCTCCTACGAGCAGTACTTC.

This chain links TRBV12-3 or TRBV12-4 with TRBJ1-1; D may be TRBD1 (6 bases). V was shortened by 2 bases and J by 8 bases, with 9 bases between the two germline ends. The CDR3 has 12 amino acids. In nucleotides, the CDR3 is TGTGCCAGCAGTTTAACTACAGGGGAAGCTTTCTTT. Its protein is CASSLTTGEAFF.

This clone has only a few counts. In nucleotides, the CDR3 is TGTGCCAGCAGCTTAGGTCTTAGAGGGGATGAAGCTTTCTTT. This gives the protein CASSLGLRGDEAFF. J is TRBJ1-1 and V is TRBV13; tentative D call: TRBD1 (5 bases). The CDR3 totals 14 residues. CDR1 PRHDT and CDR2 FYEKMQ come from the germline V gene (reference sequence). V was clipped by 0 bases and J by 7 bases, with 12 bases between them.

The chain employs TRBV6-5 and TRBJ1-2, with a weak D call TRBD1 (5 bases). Trimming took off 2 bases at V and 2 bases at J, with 6 bases between the two ends. This CDR3 has 13 residues. Germline CDR1 MNHEY, CDR2 SVGAGI. The DNA of the CDR3 is TGTGCCAGCAGTTACGGGGGAAACTATGGCTACACCTTC. The encoded protein is CASSYGGNYGYTF.

The V call is TRBV6-4, the J call TRBJ1-5, with a tentative D call TRBD1 (6 bases). In germline, CDR1 is MRHNA, CDR2 SNTAGT. The length of the CDR3 is 15 residues. Trimming took off 6 bases at V and 1 base at J, with 13 bases between the two ends. The CDR3 coding sequence is TGTGCCAGCAGCCCGGACAGAGGAAGCAATCAGCCCCAGCATTTT. This codes for CASSPDRGSNQPQHF.

This chain connects TRBV7-9 to TRBJ2-7, with D possibly being TRBD1 (6 bases). V lost 5 bases, J lost 2 bases, and 10 bases lay in between. The CDR3 contains 13 residues. Germline-derived CDR1 and CDR2 are SEHNR and FQNEAQ (reference sequence). CDR3 amino acids: CASSARDTYEQYF. CDR3 nucleotide sequence: TGTGCCAGCAGCGCCCGGGACACCTACGAGCAGTACTTC.

This chain joins TRBV27 and TRBJ2-6; D is uncertain. Trimming shortened V by 6 bases and J by 0 bases, and 15 bases separated the two germline ends. This CDR3 is built from 17 residues. Germline-derived CDR1 and CDR2 are MNHEY and SMNVEV (reference sequence). The DNA for the CDR3 is TGTGCCAGCAGCCCTATAATCAGACCCTCTGGGGCCAACGTCCTGACTTTC. Residues: CASSPIIRPSGANVLTF.

The CDR3 loop is CASSVGQPYQETQYF. Written as DNA, the CDR3 is TGTGCCAGCAGCGTAGGACAACCGTACCAAGAGACCCAGTACTTC. V and J are TRBV9 and TRBJ2-5; D is unclear. The CDR3 sequence is 15 residues long. CDR1 and CDR2 (germline): SGDLS, YYNGEE. The V and J ends lost 0 bases and 0 bases respectively, with 9 bases between them.

In its sample, this clone was seen once. The chain employs TRBV29-1 and TRBJ2-1, with D possibly being TRBD1 or TRBD2 (5 bases each). V was cut by 8 bases and J by 4 bases, with 30 bases left in between. Germline V gene data show CDR1 as SQVTM and CDR2 as ANQGSEA. The CDR3 loop spans 18 amino acids. The chain's CDR3 is CSTPFSRDRGPVYNEQFF. In nucleotides, the CDR3 is TGCAGCACCCCCTTTTCCCGGGACCGCGGCCCGGTATACAATGAGCAGTTCTTC.

This clone occurred once. CDR3 coding DNA: TGTGCCAGCAGAACTAGCGTTGTCGGGGAGCTGTTTTTT. Translated: CASRTSVVGELFF. The chain links TRBV6-5 to TRBJ2-2; TRBD2 matches at 7 bases. Germline CDR1 is MNHEY and CDR2 is SVGAGI. The CDR3 extends over 13 amino acids. Trimming cost V 6 bases and J 7 bases; bases outside gene matches: 5.

The chain uses TRBV27 and TRBJ2-2, with D perhaps matching TRBD1 (5 bases). V was pared by 3 bases and J by 7 bases, with 21 bases between. The CDR3 spans 17 residues. The germline V gene encodes CDR1 MNHEY and CDR2 SMNVEV (reference sequence). CDR3 sequence (DNA): TGTGCCAGCAGTTTTAAGCCGGTTGGGGTTCAGGGCGGGGAGCTGTTTTTT. Translating gives CASSFKPVGVQGGELFF.

V gene TRBV12-1 combines with J gene TRBJ2-3. TRBV12-1 is designated a pseudogene. This CDR3 comprises 15 residues. As DNA, the CDR3 is TGTGCCAGCAGCTTTCCCTCGGATGGGGCAGATACGCAGTATTTT. It codes for CASSFPSDGADTQYF.

This clone was counted between two and nine times. The chain combines TRBV27 with TRBJ2-6, with 14 positions matching TRBD2. The V segment lost 5 bases and the J segment 2 bases; nucleotides outside the gene matches: 14. The length of the CDR3 is 21 residues. Germline CDR1 and CDR2: MNHEY and SMNVEV (reference sequence). CDR3 sequence reads: CASSRRRGTSGGVAGANVLTF. In DNA, the CDR3 is TGTGCCAGCAGTCGGAGACGAGGGACTAGCGGGGGTGTAGCTGGGGCCAACGTCCTGACTTTC.

This chain links TRBV4-1 with TRBJ2-6; D possibly corresponds to TRBD1 (6 bases). The CDR3 length is 19 residues. Trimming removed 1 base from V and 0 bases from J, with 16 bases in between. CDR1 and CDR2 (germline): MGHRA, YSYEKL. CDR3 nucleotides: TGCGCCAGCAGCCAAGTAGGGACAACTAGGGACTCTGGGGCCAACGTCCTGACTTTC. Protein sequence: CASSQVGTTRDSGANVLTF.

This chain connects TRBV4-2 to TRBJ2-2; D is uncertain. Trimming shortened V by 0 bases and J by 6 bases, and 14 bases separated the two germline ends. The CDR3 is made up of 16 amino acids. Germline V CDR1 and CDR2: LGHNA, YNFKEQ. Here the CDR3 DNA reads TGTGCCAGCAGCCAAGATCTGAGTGGGTCCCCCGGGGAGCTGTTTTTT. It encodes CASSQDLSGSPGELFF.

The genes are TRBV5-1 and TRBJ2-7, with TRBD1 matching 8 bases. The CDR3 length is 15 residues. J lost 4 bases, V lost 2 bases, and 8 bases had no gene match. The germline gives CDR1 SGHRS, CDR2 YFSETQ. CDR3 sequence (DNA): TGCGCCAGCAGCTTTGGAGGACAGGGATATTACGAGCAGTACTTC. Translated, it gives CASSFGGQGYYEQYF.